Detailed here is one T cell receptor beta chain. The participants were between about 18 and 95 years old and came from under 25 US areas. A COVID-19 case had been met by exposed participants during the 2 weeks before study entry. The sample is drawn from a study of blood T cell repertoires in COVID-19. Looking at the study overall: PBMCs, B-cell-depleted T cells, or T cells were the source of the cDNA or gDNA that made up the material.

With 7 bases removed from V and 12 bases from J, the gap between germline ends came to 14 bases. Germline CDR1 is SGHKS and CDR2 is YYEKEE (reference sequence). CDR3 size: 12 residues. Produced via immunoSEQ multiplex PCR; TCRdb's table is partial and in-frame only. This table holds more than 300,000 clones, 90% found once. Input material: PBMCs or T cells enriched from blood (not recorded which). The J gene is TRBJ1-6, the V gene TRBV5-5; D is uncertain. The sequence was collected from a woman aged 25 to 45 who had been exposed to COVID-19. The chain's CDR3 is CASLESGRPLHF. The CDR3 nucleotides are TGTGCCAGCCTCGAGTCGGGGAGACCCCTCCACTTT.